Given below is one T cell receptor (beta chain) in context. The data are from a study of blood T cell repertoires in COVID-19. Across the whole study: The origin of the acute and convalescent COVID-19 samples was the United States, Italy and Spain. The analysed material was cDNA or gDNA that came from T cells, B-cell-depleted T cells, or PBMCs.

The CDR3 loop spans 14 amino acids. The V gene end was trimmed by 4 bases and the J gene end by 6 bases; junction bases not matched to a gene: 5. CDR1 and CDR2 (germline): SGHRS, YFSETQ. Under the authors' procedure: From reference gene primer amplification, estimates of nucleated cell counts were derived. The assay was immunoSEQ multiplex PCR, and TCRdb's table has in-frame clones only and misses some. V, J and clone size are those of that table, while D and trimming were read from the DNA. The sample holds about 210,000 clones; about nine tenths are singletons and the top ten take 0.72%. The gene calls are TRBV5-1 and TRBJ1-4; 8 bases are a match to TRBD1. The TCR originated in a man between 40 and 49 years old with acute or convalescent COVID-19. Sequencing input: peripheral blood. The CDR3, as DNA: TGCGCCAGCAGCACCGGGACAGGCGATGAAAAACTGTTTTTT. It yields the protein CASSTGTGDEKLFF.